This T cell receptor (beta chain) was obtained from a study of Ad26.COV2.S vaccination and SARS-CoV-2 variants. Using immunoSEQ multiplex PCR, the repertoire was profiled, and TCRdb retains in-frame clones only, with some absent. The sample consists of roughly 700,000 clones, about 90% of them appearing once. Stated treatment: around 19 received Ad26.COV2.S at low or high dose, single or two shots; about 5 received placebo; per-sample allocation not given. Specimens were obtained on day 63 following the first vaccine or placebo injection. The CDR3 runs 13 residues. V was trimmed by 6 bases and J by 1 base, leaving 9 bases between them. The germline V gene encodes CDR1 MNHEY and CDR2 SVGAGI.

The chain joins TRBV6-5 to TRBJ1-2, with a tentative D call TRBD1 (6 bases). The sequence derives from a person aged 18-65 years who received the Ad26.COV2.S COVID-19 vaccine or a placebo. The sample was peripheral blood, taken in a trial of Ad26.COV2.S vaccine versus placebo. CDR3: CASSPDSNYGYTF. DNA of the CDR3: TGTGCCAGCAGCCCGGACAGTAACTATGGCTACACCTTC.